The next 26 T cell receptor beta chains were all read from a single sample in a study of T cell repertoires in cytomegalovirus infection. One entry per CDR3 protein, called by TCRdb with MiXCR from the reads. Of some 700,000 distinct CDR3 sequences listed, roughly a third are singletons. Sequenced sample: PBMCs. Receptors were obtained from a human donor in good health (CMV status not recorded). Some clones in this sample may be carry-over from other donors' samples.

To note about this clonotype: This may stem from a read error, because a much larger clone lies one nucleotide away. The chain has TRBV11-2 and TRBJ1-2; no firm D call. CDR3 size: 13 residues. Germline lookup yields CDR1 SGHAT and CDR2 FQNNGV. V was trimmed by 8 bases and J by 6 bases, leaving 16 bases between them. The CDR3 region is CASPSPTWNGYTF. The CDR3 nucleotides are TGTGCCAGCCCTAGCCCCACGTGGAATGGCTACACCTTC.

The chain recombines TRBV11-2 with TRBJ2-2; tentative D call: TRBD1 (5 bases). The CDR3 spans 19 residues. Germline V CDR1 and CDR2: SGHAT, FQNNGV. The V end was cut by 5 bases, the J end by 0 bases, with 22 bases between. This CDR3 is CASSLGRATQTTNTGELFF. The CDR3 bases are TGTGCCAGCAGCCTTGGCAGGGCCACCCAAACAACGAACACCGGGGAGCTGTTTTTT.

Only a few counts were recorded for this clonotype. The CDR3 reads CASSLAERGRSSYNEQFF. CDR3 nucleotides: TGTGCCAGCAGCTTAGCCGAGAGGGGGCGGAGCTCCTACAATGAGCAGTTCTTC. The V gene is TRBV7-2, the J gene TRBJ2-1, with TRBD1 identical over 7 bases. The CDR3 runs 18 residues. Unmatched junction bases numbered 8, after V lost 0 bases and J lost 0 bases. Germline V lookup: CDR1 SGHTA, CDR2 FQGNSA.

This clonotype has at least ten counts. The chain joins TRBV12-3 or TRBV12-4 to TRBJ1-1; 7 nucleotides agree with TRBD1. V shed 5 bases, J shed 3 bases, and the junction held 12 bases outside the gene matches. The CDR3 has 16 residues. The CDR3 region has the DNA TGTGCCAGCAGTCTTCGACAGGGTATTATTCACACTGAAGCTTTCTTT. Residues: CASSLRQGIIHTEAFF.

The J gene is TRBJ2-2, the V gene TRBV6-1; D is uncertain. The germline V gene has CDR1 MNHNS and CDR2 SASEGT. The CDR3 loop spans 15 amino acids. Trimming pared 5 bases from V and 1 base from J, leaving 11 bases between. The CDR3 sequence: CASSQPTVNTGELFF. The CDR3 nucleotides are TGTGCCAGCAGTCAACCTACGGTGAACACCGGGGAGCTGTTTTTT.

The chain recombines TRBV6-5 with TRBJ1-5; no firm D call. The CDR3 has 14 residues. CDR1 MNHEY and CDR2 SVGAGI come from the germline V gene. V shed 0 bases and J shed 7 bases, with 10 bases lying between them. The CDR3 loop reads CASSYSPTSQPQHF. The CDR3 DNA follows: TGTGCCAGCAGTTACTCACCGACCAGCCAGCCCCAGCATTTT.

The V and J genes are TRBV7-9 and TRBJ1-1; D gene ambiguous. Between the trimmed V and J ends, which lost 0 bases and 5 bases, there was a span of 7 bases. Germline CDR1 and CDR2: SEHNR and FQNEAQ (reference sequence). The CDR3 has 13 amino acids. The CDR3 bases are TGTGCCAGCAGCTTAGCTGAATGGACTGAAGCTTTCTTT. Its protein is CASSLAEWTEAFF. The entire variable domain, with the rest obtained from reference TRBV7-9 and TRBJ1-1, is as follows: DTGVSQNPRHKITKRGQNVTFRCDPISEHNRLYWYRQTLGQGPEFLTYFQNEAQLEKSRLLSDRFSAERPKGSFSTLEIQRTEQGDSAMYLCASSLAEWTEAFFGQGTRLTVV.

This clonotype has at least ten counts. The chain carries TRBV7-6 and TRBJ2-1; weak D call: TRBD2 (5 bases). Germline CDR1 SGHVS, CDR2 FNYEAQ. V gave up 2 bases and J gave up 3 bases, with 11 bases separating them. This CDR3 region has 15 residues. CDR3 protein: CASSLRSGNYNEQFF. The CDR3 bases are TGTGCCAGCAGCTTACGTTCGGGGAACTACAATGAGCAGTTCTTC.

This clonotype was picked up a small number of times. This chain uses TRBV12-3 or TRBV12-4 with TRBJ1-2; D is uncertain. V lost 0 bases and J 0 bases, leaving 8 bases between the germline ends. This CDR3 spans 15 amino acids. CDR3 amino acids: CASSLAPAANYGYTF. In nucleotides, the CDR3 is TGTGCCAGCAGTTTAGCGCCAGCCGCTAACTATGGCTACACCTTC.

The chain has TRBV20-1 and TRBJ2-3; D gene ambiguous. Trimming removed 5 bases at V and 2 bases at J, with 2 bases between. Germline V lookup: CDR1 DFQATT, CDR2 SNEGSKA (reference sequence). The CDR3 contains 10 residues. In nucleotides, the CDR3 is TGCAGTGCTCCCACAGATACGCAGTATTTT. Translated, it gives CSAPTDTQYF.

This sequence joins TRBV19 and TRBJ1-5; 8 bases match TRBD1. In germline, CDR1 is LNHDA, CDR2 SQIVND (reference sequence). The CDR3 loop spans 15 amino acids. V dropped 4 bases and J dropped 6; count of bases not matched to a gene: 8. The CDR3 region is CASSTRQGFGQPQHF. Here the CDR3 DNA reads TGTGCCAGTAGTACGAGACAGGGGTTTGGTCAGCCCCAGCATTTT.

The J gene is TRBJ2-2, the V gene TRBV28, with a possible D match to TRBD1 (6 bases). V lost 6 bases and J lost 5, with 16 bases in between. The length of the CDR3 is 15 residues. Germline V CDR1 and CDR2: MDHEN, SYDVKM. CDR3 amino acids: CASRFGNRATGELFF. The CDR3 region has the DNA TGTGCCAGCAGGTTCGGTAACAGGGCAACCGGGGAGCTGTTTTTT. Looking up the rest from reference TRBV28 and TRBJ2-2 gives the full variable domain: DVKVTQSSRYLVKRTGEKVFLECVQDMDHENMFWYRQDPGLGLRLIYFSYDVKMKEKGDIPEGYSVSREKKERFSLILESASTNQTSMYLCASRFGNRATGELFFGEGSRLTVL.

This clonotype was counted only a few times. The genes are TRBV20-1 and TRBJ1-5, with D maybe TRBD1 (5 bases). Germline loops: CDR1 DFQATT, CDR2 SNEGSKA (reference sequence). The CDR3 extends over 16 amino acids. Trimming pared 0 bases from V and 2 bases from J, leaving 14 bases between. The CDR3 coding sequence is TGCAGTGCTAGAGACCGAAGGGGAAGGGGCAATCAGCCCCAGCATTTT. Residues: CSARDRRGRGNQPQHF.

This chain connects TRBV11-2 to TRBJ2-1, with a tentative D call TRBD2 (5 bases). V lost 5 bases and J 0 bases, leaving 17 bases between the germline ends. Germline lookup yields CDR1 SGHAT and CDR2 FQNNGV. There are 17 residues in the CDR3. CDR3 loop: CASSRRDGLRSYNEQFF. Here the CDR3 DNA reads TGTGCCAGCAGCCGTCGGGATGGACTTCGCTCCTACAATGAGCAGTTCTTC.

The chain couples TRBV19 to TRBJ2-1; 7 bases map to TRBD2. The V gene's germline CDR1 is LNHDA and CDR2 SQIVND (reference sequence). The CDR3 is 18 residues long. Trimming removed 0 bases from V and 0 bases from J; junction bases left unmatched: 8. CDR3 sequence (DNA): TGTGCCAGTAGTATAGACAGCTCCGCGGGAGTCTCCTACAATGAGCAGTTCTTC. Encoded protein: CASSIDSSAGVSYNEQFF.

The J gene is TRBJ1-2, the V gene TRBV7-9, with D maybe TRBD1 (5 bases). The CDR3 covers 16 residues. The V gene's germline CDR1 is SEHNR and CDR2 FQNEAQ (reference sequence). The ends were cut back, 1 base at V and 0 bases at J, with 12 bases in the middle. The CDR3 loop reads CASSLEEGQSNYGYTF. The CDR3, as DNA: TGTGCCAGCAGCTTAGAAGAGGGGCAGTCTAACTATGGCTACACCTTC.

Concerning this clonotype: This may be a read error, as it is one base from a much larger clone. Likely a read error: the CDR3 ends without its conserved phenylalanine or tryptophan. The chain has TRBV19 and TRBJ1-2; D perhaps matches TRBD1 (6 bases). The CDR3 contains 13 residues. V lost 3 bases and J lost 4, with 9 bases in between. Germline V lookup: CDR1 LNHDA, CDR2 SQIVND (reference sequence). As DNA, the CDR3 is TGTGCCAGTAGTATCAACAGGGTCTATGGCTACACCTTA. Translation gives CASSINRVYGYTL.

The genes are TRBV13 and TRBJ2-2; a possible D gene is TRBD2 (7 bases). Trimming pared 1 base from V and 0 bases from J, leaving 9 bases between. Germline V gene lookup returns CDR1 PRHDT and CDR2 FYEKMQ (reference sequence). The CDR3 sequence is 16 residues long. The CDR3 DNA reads TGTGCCAGCAGCTTAGAGGGGGGGACGAACACCGGGGAGCTGTTTTTT. Encoded protein: CASSLEGGTNTGELFF.

This rearrangement joins TRBV12-3 or TRBV12-4 to TRBJ2-7; the D is unclear. The V gene lost 4 bases and the J gene lost 0 bases, with 13 bases spanning the gap. CDR3 size: 15 residues. The CDR3 DNA sequence: TGTGCCAGCAGTTCGGGCCCGGGTAGCTCCTACGAGCAGTACTTC. It yields the protein CASSSGPGSSYEQYF.

Worth noting for this clonotype: Germline is not matched at one junction end, which may reflect a read error. The chain couples TRBV11-1 to TRBJ2-7; 11 nucleotides align to TRBD1. The CDR3 loop spans 15 amino acids. Germline CDR1 SGHAT, CDR2 FQDESV (reference sequence). The CDR3 nucleotides are TGTGCCAGCAGCGCCCGGGACAGGGGGATCTACGAGCAGAACTTC. This codes for CASSARDRGIYEQNF.

This clonotype was seen ten or more times. V and J are TRBV7-2 and TRBJ2-5; TRBD2 matches 11 bases. With V trimmed by 7 bases and J by 5 bases, 3 bases remained unmatched. The CDR3 has 13 residues. Germline V gives CDR1 SGHTA, CDR2 FQGNSA. The CDR3 sequence is CASNPSGRETQYF. The DNA for the CDR3 is TGTGCCAGCAACCCTAGCGGGAGGGAGACCCAGTACTTC.

The J gene is TRBJ1-2, the V gene TRBV11-2; unclear D gene. The CDR3 length is 18 residues. Per the germline V gene, CDR1 is SGHAT and CDR2 is FQNNGV. Trimming cost V 1 base and J 6 bases, with 24 bases left between them. Written as DNA, the CDR3 is TGTGCCAGCAGCTTAGCCGCAAGGGCCGGGAGCGGGGTTGATGGCTACACCTTC. It specifies CASSLAARAGSGVDGYTF.

This clonotype was counted many times. The chain recombines TRBV11-2 with TRBJ1-4, with 8 bases fitting TRBD1. The CDR3 covers 16 residues. Germline assignment: CDR1 SGHAT and CDR2 FQNNGV. Trimming cost V 5 bases and J 8 bases; bases outside gene matches: 13. The CDR3 DNA sequence: TGTGCCAGCAGCCTACCCCGGACAGGGACGAGAGAAAAACTGTTTTTT. This sequence encodes CASSLPRTGTREKLFF.

This clonotype was counted only a few times. V gene TRBV7-3 combines with J gene TRBJ1-1, with unresolved D. The CDR3 consists of 14 residues. Germline V gene lookup returns CDR1 SGHTA and CDR2 FQGTGA. V lost 5 bases, J lost 0 bases, and 10 bases lay in between. In nucleotides, the CDR3 is TGTGCCAGCAGCCCCGACGGCATGAACACTGAAGCTTTCTTT. Residues: CASSPDGMNTEAFF. The full variable domain, with the rest looked up from reference TRBV7-3 and TRBJ1-1, is GAGVSQTPSNKVTEKGKYVELRCDPISGHTALYWYRQSLGQGPEFLIYFQGTGAADDSGLPNDRFFAVRPEGSVSTLKIQRTERGDSAVYLCASSPDGMNTEAFFGQGTRLTVV.

The chain uses TRBV4-1 and TRBJ1-1; the D gene is possibly TRBD1 (5 bases). Germline V gene sequence: CDR1 MGHRA, CDR2 YSYEKL. This CDR3 is built from 15 residues. Deletions cut 1 base from V and 1 base from J, with 10 bases between. The CDR3, as DNA: TGCGCCAGCAGCCAAGGACCGGGGACGAACACTGAAGCTTTCTTT. It encodes CASSQGPGTNTEAFF.

The J gene is TRBJ2-3, the V gene TRBV20-1, with 11 bases identical to TRBD2. Unmatched junction bases numbered 3, after V lost 5 bases and J lost 2 bases. CDR1 and CDR2 from the germline V gene are DFQATT and SNEGSKA (reference sequence). The length of the CDR3 is 14 residues. CDR3 nucleotides: TGCAGTGCTTTAGCGGGGGGGTACACAGATACGCAGTATTTT. Protein: CSALAGGYTDTQYF.